This T cell receptor beta chain derives from a study of blood T cell repertoires in COVID-19. The germline V gene encodes CDR1 SGHVS and CDR2 FQNEAQ. The CDR3 has 14 residues. Trimming left V 5 bases short and J 5 bases short, with 14 bases between. The method was immunoSEQ multiplex PCR; TCRdb's version includes in-frame clones alone and lacks a portion of them. The sample includes 25,000 to 30,000 clones, around 92% of them seen just once. The sequence was obtained from a human donor in a cohort sampled during active COVID-19. Sequencing was carried out using peripheral blood. The rearrangement links TRBV7-8 to TRBJ2-3, with D uncertain. In nucleotides, the CDR3 is TGTGCCAGCAGCAACTACGGCGCCGGAGATACGCAGTATTTT. This encodes CASSNYGAGDTQYF. Together with reference TRBV7-8 and TRBJ2-3, the CDR3 gives the full variable domain: GAGVSQSPRYKVAKRGQDVALRCDPISGHVSLFWYQQALGQGPEFLTYFQNEAQLDKSGLPSDRFFAERPEGSVSTLKIQRTQQEDSAVYLCASSNYGAGDTQYFGPGTRLTVL.